A single sample is the source of the 23 T cell receptor beta chains below, sequenced in a study of CD8 T cells in Susac syndrome. Random-hexamer reverse transcription was applied to about 0.45 to 1 ug RNA. TCRdb re-called the immunoSEQ multiplex PCR reads with MiXCR, one entry per CDR3 protein. The table includes around 270,000 distinct CDR3 sequences, approximately 85% detected once. Sequencing used CD8+ T cells from PBMCs. Source of these receptors: a human donor with multiple sclerosis.

The chain links TRBV29-1 to TRBJ2-1; D is possibly TRBD2 (6 bases). V was shortened by 6 bases and J by 3 bases, with 18 bases between the two germline ends. The CDR3 is 15 residues long. From germline, CDR1 is SQVTM and CDR2 ANQGSEA. CDR3 sequence reads: CSVGGGQLGYNEQFF. CDR3 DNA sequence: TGCAGCGTGGGAGGAGGGCAGTTGGGCTACAATGAGCAGTTCTTC.

This chain joins TRBV12-5 and TRBJ2-1; weak D call: TRBD1 (5 bases). The germline gives CDR1 LGHNT, CDR2 FRNRAP. The CDR3 sequence is 15 residues long. V dropped 0 bases and J dropped 7 bases, with 13 bases sitting between them. Here the CDR3 reads CASGLVSGFENEQFF. In DNA form, the CDR3 reads TGTGCTAGTGGTTTGGTTTCAGGGTTTGAAAATGAGCAGTTCTTC.

The genes are TRBV10-3 and TRBJ2-7; 11 bases align to TRBD2. The trim removed 3 bases at V and 2 bases at J, leaving 6 bases unmatched. CDR1 ENHRY and CDR2 SYGVKD come from the germline V gene. The CDR3 is 16 residues long. The CDR3 here is CAISDDLAGGTYEQYF. The CDR3 nucleotides read TGTGCCATCAGTGATGACTTAGCGGGAGGGACCTACGAGCAGTACTTC.

V usage is TRBV5-4 and J usage is TRBJ2-3; 8 nucleotides agree with TRBD2. The germline gives CDR1 SGHNT, CDR2 YYREEE (reference sequence). The CDR3 totals 15 residues. The trim removed 5 bases at V and 0 bases at J, leaving 5 bases unmatched. The CDR3 DNA sequence: TGTGCCAGCAGGCTAGCGGGTACTAGCACAGATACGCAGTATTTT. Translating it yields CASRLAGTSTDTQYF. Combining the CDR3 with reference TRBV5-4 and TRBJ2-3 gives the whole variable domain ETGVTQSPTHLIKTRGQQVTLRCSSQSGHNTVSWYQQALGQGPQFIFQYYREEENGRGNFPPRFSGLQFPNYSSELNVNALELDDSALYLCASRLAGTSTDTQYFGPGTRLTVL.

The chain couples TRBV13 to TRBJ1-2; D unclear. This CDR3 comprises 14 residues. V was shortened by 5 bases and J by 4 bases, with 14 bases between the two germline ends. Germline V gene lookup returns CDR1 PRHDT and CDR2 FYEKMQ (reference sequence). The chain's CDR3 is CASSASPAVYGYTF. CDR3 in DNA: TGTGCCAGCAGCGCCTCCCCGGCAGTCTATGGCTACACCTTC. Filled out from reference TRBV13 and TRBJ1-2, the complete variable domain reads AAGVIQSPRHLIKEKRETATLKCYPIPRHDTVYWYQQGPGQDPQFLISFYEKMQSDKGSIPDRFSAQQFSDYHSELNMSSLELGDSALYFCASSASPAVYGYTFGSGTRLTVV.

The V call is TRBV25-1, the J call TRBJ1-1; weak D call: TRBD1 (6 bases). This CDR3 is 12 amino acids long. CDR1 is MGHDK and CDR2 is SYGVNS in the germline V gene. Trimming shortened V by 7 bases and J by 8 bases, and 14 bases separated the two germline ends. CDR3 sequence: CASTEGGGEAFF. Written as DNA, the CDR3 is TGTGCCAGCACCGAGGGGGGGGGCGAAGCTTTCTTT.

J is TRBJ1-5 and V is TRBV2; 8 bases align to TRBD1. The V and J ends lost 3 bases and 6 bases, in that order; junction bases with no gene match: 4. This CDR3 contains 14 residues. Germline V CDR1 and CDR2: SNHLY, FYNNEI. As DNA, the CDR3 is TGTGCCAGCAGTGACGGACAGGGCGGTCAGCCCCAGCATTTT. Encoded protein: CASSDGQGGQPQHF.

Notes on this clonotype: At one end the junction does not follow the germline gene, possibly because of a read error. V is TRBV6-5 and J is TRBJ2-1, with 8 positions matching TRBD2. CDR1 MNHEY and CDR2 SVGAGI come from the germline V gene. CDR3 size: 17 residues. This CDR3 is CASSDSFSGTFYNEQFF. In DNA, the CDR3 is TGTGCCAGCAGTGACTCCTTTAGCGGGACTTTCTACAATGAGCAGTTCTTC.

The chain employs TRBV6-1 and TRBJ2-7, with a weak D call TRBD2 (5 bases). Trimming pared 6 bases from V and 2 bases from J, leaving 14 bases between. CDR3 size: 14 residues. Germline values: CDR1 MNHNS, CDR2 SASEGT. The DNA for the CDR3 is TGTGCCAGCAGCGCCGGGGTAGGCGCCTACGAGCAGTACTTC. Protein: CASSAGVGAYEQYF.

This clonotype has only one observation. The chain links TRBV5-4 to TRBJ2-7; D may be TRBD2 (5 bases). The CDR3 runs 13 residues. With 4 bases removed from V and 2 bases from J, the gap between germline ends came to 10 bases. CDR1 is SGHNT and CDR2 is YYREEE in the germline V gene (reference sequence). The CDR3 sequence: CASSGGLTYEQYF. The CDR3 DNA reads TGTGCCAGCAGCGGAGGTCTCACCTACGAGCAGTACTTC.

The chain employs TRBV20-1 and TRBJ1-1; TRBD1 aligns across 7 bases. This CDR3 has 13 residues. After removal of 0 bases from V and 10 bases from J, the junction contained 8 bases not matched to a gene. The V gene's germline CDR1 is DFQATT and CDR2 SNEGSKA (reference sequence). The CDR3 DNA follows: TGCAGTGCTAGAGATCTATACGGGACAGCAGCTTTCTTT. This gives the protein CSARDLYGTAAFF.

J is TRBJ1-5 and V is TRBV5-1; D unclear. Trimming took 1 base from V and 5 from J, leaving 16 bases between them. The V gene's germline CDR1 is SGHRS and CDR2 YFSETQ. This CDR3 region has 16 residues. The CDR3 is CASSLHPTPWDQPQHF. CDR3 nucleotides: TGCGCCAGCAGCTTGCACCCAACTCCTTGGGATCAGCCCCAGCATTTT. Looking up the rest from reference TRBV5-1 and TRBJ1-5 gives the full variable domain: KAGVTQTPRYLIKTRGQQVTLSCSPISGHRSVSWYQQTPGQGLQFLFEYFSETQRNKGNFPGRFSGRQFSNSRSEMNVSTLELGDSALYLCASSLHPTPWDQPQHFGDGTRLSIL.

The chain recombines TRBV6-1 with TRBJ2-5, with a possible D match to TRBD2 (5 bases). Deletions cut 3 bases from V and 2 bases from J, with 10 bases between. The CDR3 has 14 amino acids. From germline, CDR1 is MNHNS and CDR2 SASEGT. The CDR3: CASSEGARQETQYF. Here the CDR3 DNA reads TGTGCCAGCAGTGAGGGAGCCCGTCAAGAGACCCAGTACTTC.

V is TRBV6-1 and J is TRBJ2-3; 12 nucleotides line up with TRBD2. The CDR3 has 17 residues. The ends lost 6 bases at V and 4 bases at J; junction bases unmatched: 11. Germline-derived CDR1 and CDR2 are MNHNS and SASEGT. CDR3 sequence reads: CASSLMASGRAADTQYF. As DNA, the CDR3 is TGTGCCAGCAGCCTGATGGCTAGCGGGAGGGCCGCAGATACGCAGTATTTT.

The chain combines TRBV7-9 with TRBJ2-7; 11 bases map to TRBD1. Germline assignment: CDR1 SEHNR and CDR2 FQNEAQ (reference sequence). The CDR3 is made up of 15 amino acids. J gave up 5 bases and V 4 bases, and 7 bases lay outside the gene matches. This chain's CDR3 is CASSSPGQGENEQYF. The CDR3 nucleotides read TGTGCCAGCAGCTCCCCGGGACAGGGGGAGAACGAGCAGTACTTC.

Comments on this clonotype: One junction end disagrees with the germline gene, perhaps due to a read error. The rearrangement joins TRBV12-3 or TRBV12-4 to TRBJ1-2, with D perhaps matching TRBD1 (6 bases). This CDR3 is 15 amino acids long. In nucleotides, the CDR3 is TGTGCCAACAGTTTAGGACCAAGGACAGCCTATGGCTACACCTTC. It specifies CANSLGPRTAYGYTF.

This rearrangement joins TRBV15 to TRBJ2-7, with TRBD2 identical over 9 bases. The CDR3 loop spans 16 amino acids. Germline V gene sequence: CDR1 LNHNV, CDR2 YYDKDF (reference sequence). V lost 5 bases and J lost 0; bases outside the gene matches: 8. CDR3 DNA sequence: TGTGCCACCAGCCCCACCGCGGGAGGGGGCTCCTACGAGCAGTACTTC. Protein product: CATSPTAGGGSYEQYF.

The genes are TRBV3-1 and TRBJ1-1; D is ambiguous. CDR3 length: 15 residues. The germline gives CDR1 LGHDT, CDR2 YNNKEL (reference sequence). Trimming cost V 1 base and J 0 bases, with 9 bases left between them. CDR3 in amino acids: CASSQARSLNTEAFF. The CDR3, as DNA: TGTGCCAGCAGCCAAGCCAGGTCTCTGAACACTGAAGCTTTCTTT.

The CDR3 spells CAIRGLADGDNEQFF. The CDR3 DNA sequence: TGTGCCATCAGGGGACTAGCGGACGGAGACAATGAGCAGTTCTTC. The rearrangement uses TRBV10-3 and TRBJ2-1; TRBD2 agrees at 11 bases. CDR1 and CDR2 from the germline V gene are ENHRY and SYGVKD. There are 15 residues in the CDR3. V lost 6 bases to trimming and J lost 5 bases; unmatched junction nucleotides: 6.

The V call is TRBV29-1, the J call TRBJ2-6; D remains ambiguous. Trimming cost V 6 bases and J 2 bases, with 14 bases left between them. CDR3 length: 15 residues. Germline values: CDR1 SQVTM, CDR2 ANQGSEA. The CDR3 DNA reads as TGCAGCGTGGTTTTACCCCATGCTGGGGCCAACGTCCTGACTTTC. Translated, it gives CSVVLPHAGANVLTF.

The chain uses TRBV5-1 and TRBJ1-1, with 10 bases that match TRBD1. This CDR3 comprises 15 residues. Germline-derived CDR1 and CDR2 are SGHRS and YFSETQ. The ends lost 2 bases at V and 7 bases at J; junction bases unmatched: 8. This CDR3 reads CASSLEGQGSLEAFF. The DNA for the CDR3 is TGCGCCAGCAGCTTAGAGGGACAGGGGTCGCTTGAAGCTTTCTTT. Full variable domain (missing parts from reference TRBV5-1 and TRBJ1-1): KAGVTQTPRYLIKTRGQQVTLSCSPISGHRSVSWYQQTPGQGLQFLFEYFSETQRNKGNFPGRFSGRQFSNSRSEMNVSTLELGDSALYLCASSLEGQGSLEAFFGQGTRLTVV.

The chain couples TRBV6-5 to TRBJ2-7; D remains ambiguous. There are 14 residues in the CDR3. Germline V gives CDR1 MNHEY, CDR2 SVGAGI. Trimming left V 0 bases short and J 1 base short, with 7 bases between. This chain's CDR3 is CASSYSIMSYEQYF. In DNA form, the CDR3 reads TGTGCCAGCAGTTACTCGATTATGTCCTACGAGCAGTACTTC.

J is TRBJ2-5 and V is TRBV4-3; no firm D call. Between the trimmed V and J ends, which lost 1 base and 7 bases, there was a span of 4 bases. The CDR3 consists of 11 residues. Germline V gene lookup returns CDR1 LGHNA and CDR2 YSLEER. The CDR3 DNA reads TGCGCCAGCAGCCAAGGGGTGACCCAGTACTTC. It translates to CASSQGVTQYF.